These T cell receptor beta chains were read from a single sample in a study of identical twins. One entry per CDR3 protein, called by TCRdb with MiXCR from the 5' RACE reads. The top ten hold about 1.9% of the sample, which has about 220,000 distinct CDR3 sequences, 7.5% seen once. These records were also assigned to another study, of yellow fever vaccine responses in identical twins.

Sample: memory (CD45RO+) T cells sorted from blood. Receptor source: a woman in her late teens or twenties in good health. Each CDR3 is given with its conserved first and last residue. D genes are given only for firm matches. Expanded clones get a size class; other rows say once, few or many, or leave the size out.

v_call	j_call	clone_size	d_call	cdr3_nt	cdr3_aa
TRBV11-2	TRBJ2-3	few	.	TGTGCCAGCAGCTTAGATCAGGCGGGAAGTGGAGATACGCAGTATTTT	CASSLDQAGSGDTQYF
TRBV2	TRBJ2-4	few	TRBD1	TGTGCCAGCAGAAAAACAGGGGGCCAAGCCAAAAACATTCAGTACTTC	CASRKTGGQAKNIQYF
TRBV7-2	TRBJ1-2	.	.	TGTGCCAGCAGCACGTGGGGGGCTAACTATGGCTACACCTTC	CASSTWGANYGYTF
TRBV12-3/TRBV12-4	TRBJ2-7	many	TRBD2	TGTGCCAGCAGTTTAGTACTAGCGGGAGTACGAGACGAGCAGTACTTC	CASSLVLAGVRDEQYF
TRBV12-3/TRBV12-4	TRBJ2-3	.	.	TGTGCCAGCAGTTCGGACAGCCGGACAGATACGCAGTATTTT	CASSSDSRTDTQYF
TRBV6-2/TRBV6-3	TRBJ2-1	.	.	TGTGCCAGCAGTTATCGTGGCGGGCCTAGTCGGAATGAGCAGTTCTTC	CASSYRGGPSRNEQFF
TRBV29-1	TRBJ1-2	.	TRBD1	TGCAGCGTTGATCTGGACAGGGGTGGCTACACCTTC	CSVDLDRGGYTF
TRBV29-1	TRBJ1-1	many	.	TGCAGCGTAGCCGCGGGGTACACTGAAGCTTTCTTT	CSVAAGYTEAFF
TRBV20-1	TRBJ1-1	.	.	TGCAGTGCTAGAAGATGGGACACTGAAGCTTTCTTT	CSARRWDTEAFF
TRBV5-1	TRBJ2-5	many	.	TGCGCCAGCAGCTTGGCAGCGGACCTACAAGAGACCCAGTACTTC	CASSLAADLQETQYF
TRBV2	TRBJ1-2	.	.	TGTGCCAGCAGTGAAGAACGTCCCCTTCAGGGACGATATGGCTACACCTTC	CASSEERPLQGRYGYTF
TRBV7-2	TRBJ2-5	.	TRBD2	TGTGCCAGCCAGCGGGGGGGGTTGGAGACCCAGTACTTC	CASQRGGLETQYF
TRBV30	TRBJ2-1	few	.	TGTGCCTGGAGTGGTCGTTCGGGGGCGGCTTACAATGAGCAGTTCTTC	CAWSGRSGAAYNEQFF
TRBV10-3	TRBJ1-1	.	.	TGTGCCATCAGTCCCTCCGAGAACACTGAAGCTTTCTTT	CAISPSENTEAFF
TRBV5-1	TRBJ2-1	few	TRBD2	TGCGCCAGCAGCACCAGCGGGGGAGCTAACAATGAGCAGTTCTTC	CASSTSGGANNEQFF